This T cell receptor beta chain was sequenced for a study of CD8+CD57+ T cells in acquired aplastic anemia. Across the whole study: Sorted CD4+ and CD8+ cell DNA averaged approximately 3.2 ug.

Germline values: CDR1 SGHVS, CDR2 FQNEAQ. J gave up 1 base and V 1 base, and 3 bases lay outside the gene matches. The CDR3 is made up of 16 amino acids. Genomic DNA templated the TCR beta VDJ and CDR3 profiling. TCRdb re-called the reads with MiXCR, one entry per CDR3 protein. This table holds fewer than 200,000 distinct CDR3 sequences, about 50% found once. CD8+CD57+ cell expansion had been shown by flow cytometry in patients chosen for sequencing. Patients uniformly had severe acquired aplastic anemia. This clonotype was obtained from a human donor with aplastic anemia. This sequence joins TRBV7-8 and TRBJ2-5, with 10 bases aligning to TRBD2. The sequencing input was sorted CD4+, CD8+, or CD8+CD57+ T cells (not recorded which) from PBMCs. The CDR3 reads CASSLGVAGGQETQYF. DNA of the CDR3: TGTGCCAGCAGCTTAGGGGTAGCGGGGGGCCAAGAGACCCAGTACTTC. Using reference TRBV7-8 and TRBJ2-5 for the parts outside the CDR3, the full variable domain is GAGVSQSPRYKVAKRGQDVALRCDPISGHVSLFWYQQALGQGPEFLTYFQNEAQLDKSGLPSDRFFAERPEGSVSTLKIQRTQQEDSAVYLCASSLGVAGGQETQYFGPGTRLLVL.